This T cell receptor beta chain was found in a study of neurological immune-mediated disorders. TCRdb processed the 5' RACE reads anew with MiXCR; each CDR3 protein has one entry. Here the sample spans 20,000 to 25,000 distinct CDR3 sequences, about 13% being singletons. This clonotype was counted ten times or more. This could be a read error, since a much larger clone is one nucleotide away. V lost 0 bases, J lost 7 bases, and 13 bases lay in between. CDR3 length: 14 amino acids. CDR1 and CDR2 (germline): WSHSY, SAAADI. The origin of this receptor is a woman aged 55-70 years with HTLV-1-associated myelopathy (HAM/TSP). V gene TRBV10-2 combines with J gene TRBJ2-7; a possible D gene is TRBD2 (6 bases). Sequenced sample: PBMCs. CDR3 loop: CASSESRDWAEQYF. In DNA, the CDR3 is TGCGCCAGCAGTGAGTCCCGGGACTGGGCGGAGCAGTACTTC.